This T cell receptor beta chain is from a study of response to subunit inactivated influenza vaccine. Study conclusions and caveats: A suggestion made by the authors is that each seasonal influenza vaccination recruits few new T cells.

A word on this clonotype: Its antigen remains unidentified.

TCRdb independently ran MiXCR on the RT-PCR reads; one entry per CDR3 protein. In the table there are about 620,000 distinct CDR3 sequences, approximately 12% of which are singletons. With 4 bases removed from V and 5 bases from J, the gap between germline ends came to 12 bases. CDR3 length: 13 amino acids. CDR1 and CDR2 from the germline V gene are SGHRS and YFSETQ. The sample in question was PBMCs from blood, obtained on the day of vaccination. The receptor's source is a man in his fifties or sixties who received an inactivated influenza vaccine. The chain is built from TRBV5-1 and TRBJ2-5; TRBD1 is a possible D gene (6 bases). The CDR3 DNA is TGCGCCAGCAGCAGGGACAAATGGGAGACCCAGTACTTC. Translating it yields CASSRDKWETQYF.